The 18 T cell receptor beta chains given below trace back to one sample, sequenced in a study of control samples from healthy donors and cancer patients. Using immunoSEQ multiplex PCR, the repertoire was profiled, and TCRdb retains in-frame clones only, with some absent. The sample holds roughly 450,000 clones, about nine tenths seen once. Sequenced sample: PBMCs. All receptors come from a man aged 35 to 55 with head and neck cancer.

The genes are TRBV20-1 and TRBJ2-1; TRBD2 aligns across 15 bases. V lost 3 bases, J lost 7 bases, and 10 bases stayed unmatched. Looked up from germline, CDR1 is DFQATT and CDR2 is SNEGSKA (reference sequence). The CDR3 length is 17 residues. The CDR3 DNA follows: TGCAGTGCTAGTGGACTAGCGGGGGGGGCGGCGGGAAATGAGCAGTTCTTC. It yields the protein CSASGLAGGAAGNEQFF.

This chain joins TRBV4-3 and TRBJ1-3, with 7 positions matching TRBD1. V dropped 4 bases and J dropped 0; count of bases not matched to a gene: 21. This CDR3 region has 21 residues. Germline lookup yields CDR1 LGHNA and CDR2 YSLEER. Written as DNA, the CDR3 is TGCGCCAGCAGCCGAAACTCACAGGGACAGAGGACCACTGGCTCTGGAAACACCATATATTTT. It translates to CASSRNSQGQRTTGSGNTIYF.

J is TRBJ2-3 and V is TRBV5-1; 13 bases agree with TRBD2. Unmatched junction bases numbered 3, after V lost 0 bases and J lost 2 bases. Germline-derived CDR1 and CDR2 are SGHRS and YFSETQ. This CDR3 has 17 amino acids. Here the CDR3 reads CASSLEGTSGVTDTQYF. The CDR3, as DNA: TGCGCCAGCAGCTTGGAAGGGACTAGCGGGGTCACAGATACGCAGTATTTT.

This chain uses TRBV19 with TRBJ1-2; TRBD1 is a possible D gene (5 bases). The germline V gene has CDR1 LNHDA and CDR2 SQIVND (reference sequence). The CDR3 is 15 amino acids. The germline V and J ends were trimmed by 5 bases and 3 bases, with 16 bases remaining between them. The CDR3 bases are TGTGCCAGTAGTTTGGGCCCTACCAGGGACTATGGCTACACCTTC. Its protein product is CASSLGPTRDYGYTF.

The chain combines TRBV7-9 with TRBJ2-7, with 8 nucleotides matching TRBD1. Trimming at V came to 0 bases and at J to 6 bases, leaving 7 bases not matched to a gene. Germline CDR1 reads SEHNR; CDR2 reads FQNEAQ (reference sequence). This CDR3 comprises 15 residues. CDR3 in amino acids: CASSLAGQGIGEQYF. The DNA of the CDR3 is TGTGCCAGCAGCTTAGCAGGACAGGGAATAGGCGAGCAGTACTTC.

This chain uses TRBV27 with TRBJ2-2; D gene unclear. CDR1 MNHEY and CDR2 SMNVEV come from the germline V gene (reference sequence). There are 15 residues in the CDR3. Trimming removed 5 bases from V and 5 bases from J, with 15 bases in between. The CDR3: CASSLSLFNTGELFF. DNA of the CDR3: TGTGCCAGCAGTCTCTCCCTATTCAATACCGGGGAGCTGTTTTTT.

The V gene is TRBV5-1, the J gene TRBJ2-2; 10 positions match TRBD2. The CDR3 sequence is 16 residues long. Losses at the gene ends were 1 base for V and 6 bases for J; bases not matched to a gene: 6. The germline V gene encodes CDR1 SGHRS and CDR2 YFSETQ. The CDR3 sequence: CASSLTSGTAPGELFF. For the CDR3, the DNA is TGCGCCAGCAGCTTGACTAGCGGGACGGCCCCCGGGGAGCTGTTTTTT. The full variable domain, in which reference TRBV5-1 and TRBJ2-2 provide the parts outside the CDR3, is KAGVTQTPRYLIKTRGQQVTLSCSPISGHRSVSWYQQTPGQGLQFLFEYFSETQRNKGNFPGRFSGRQFSNSRSEMNVSTLELGDSALYLCASSLTSGTAPGELFFGEGSRLTVL.

CDR3 sequence (DNA): TGTGCCACCAGTGATTCAGGCGGGACAGGGCGAAAACTGTTTTTT. It yields the protein CATSDSGGTGRKLFF. The gene calls are TRBV24-1 and TRBJ1-4; TRBD1 matches 9 bases. CDR1 and CDR2 (germline): KGHDR, SFDVKD. V lost 2 bases, J lost 10 bases, and 7 bases stayed unmatched. The CDR3 has 15 amino acids.

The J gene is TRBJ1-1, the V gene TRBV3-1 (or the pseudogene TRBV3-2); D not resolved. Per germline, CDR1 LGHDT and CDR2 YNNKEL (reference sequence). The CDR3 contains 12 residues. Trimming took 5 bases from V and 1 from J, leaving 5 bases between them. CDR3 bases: TGTGCCAGCAGCTTGGAGAACACTGAAGCTTTCTTT. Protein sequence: CASSLENTEAFF.

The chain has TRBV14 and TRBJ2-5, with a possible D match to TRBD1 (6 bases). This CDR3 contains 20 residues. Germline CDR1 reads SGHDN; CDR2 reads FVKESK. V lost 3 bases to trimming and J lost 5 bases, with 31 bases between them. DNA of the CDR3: TGTGCCAGCAGCCATCGGACTCCAGGGCAGGGGAGAAAAGTCAGGGAGACCCAGTACTTC. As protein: CASSHRTPGQGRKVRETQYF.

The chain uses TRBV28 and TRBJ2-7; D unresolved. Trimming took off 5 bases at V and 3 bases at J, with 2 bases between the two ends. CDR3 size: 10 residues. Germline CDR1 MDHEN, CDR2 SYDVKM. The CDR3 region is CASSRYEQYF. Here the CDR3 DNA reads TGTGCCAGCAGTCGCTACGAGCAGTACTTC. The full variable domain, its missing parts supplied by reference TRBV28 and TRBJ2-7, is DVKVTQSSRYLVKRTGEKVFLECVQDMDHENMFWYRQDPGLGLRLIYFSYDVKMKEKGDIPEGYSVSREKKERFSLILESASTNQTSMYLCASSRYEQYFGPGTRLTVT.

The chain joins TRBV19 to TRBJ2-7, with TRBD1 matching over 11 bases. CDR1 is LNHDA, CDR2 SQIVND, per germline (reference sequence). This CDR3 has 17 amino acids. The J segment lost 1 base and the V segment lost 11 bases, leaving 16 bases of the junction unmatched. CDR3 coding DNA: TGTGCCCCTAACGGGACAGGGGGTGGCACTGGGTCCTACGAGCAGTACTTC. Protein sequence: CAPNGTGGGTGSYEQYF.

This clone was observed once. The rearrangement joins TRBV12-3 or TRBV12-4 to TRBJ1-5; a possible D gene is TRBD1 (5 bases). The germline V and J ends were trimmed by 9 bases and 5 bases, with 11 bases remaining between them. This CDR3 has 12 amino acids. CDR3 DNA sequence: TGTGCCAGTATGGGGCCGTATCAGCCCCAGCATTTT. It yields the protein CASMGPYQPQHF.

CDR3 coding DNA: TGTGCCACCAGCGGAATACCGGGACAGGGGTTTAATTCACCCCTCCACTTT. Translating gives CATSGIPGQGFNSPLHF. The rearrangement joins TRBV15 to TRBJ1-6; 10 bases fit TRBD1. The J segment lost 6 bases and the V segment lost 5 bases, leaving 10 bases of the junction unmatched. This CDR3 region has 17 residues. Germline V gives CDR1 LNHNV, CDR2 YYDKDF (reference sequence).

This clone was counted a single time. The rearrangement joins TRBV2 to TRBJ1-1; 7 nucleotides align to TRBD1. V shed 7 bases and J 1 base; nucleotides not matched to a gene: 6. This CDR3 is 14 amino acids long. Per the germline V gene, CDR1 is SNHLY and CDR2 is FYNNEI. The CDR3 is CASILTGQNTEAFF. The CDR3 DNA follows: TGTGCCAGCATTTTGACAGGGCAGAACACTGAAGCTTTCTTT.

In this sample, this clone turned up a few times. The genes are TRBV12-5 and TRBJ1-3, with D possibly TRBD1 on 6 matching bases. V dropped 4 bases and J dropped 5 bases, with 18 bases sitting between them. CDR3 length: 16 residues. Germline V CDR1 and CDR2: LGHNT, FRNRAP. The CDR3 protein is CASGSPQWGGRNTIYF. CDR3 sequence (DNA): TGTGCTAGTGGTTCCCCACAATGGGGGGGGCGAAACACCATATATTTT.

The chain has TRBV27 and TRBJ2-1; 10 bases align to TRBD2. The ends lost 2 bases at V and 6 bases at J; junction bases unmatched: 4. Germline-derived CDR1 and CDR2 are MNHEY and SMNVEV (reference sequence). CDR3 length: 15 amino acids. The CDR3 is CASSLLAGVGNEQFF. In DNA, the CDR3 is TGTGCCAGCAGTTTACTAGCGGGAGTGGGCAATGAGCAGTTCTTC.

DNA of the CDR3: TGTGCCTGGAGTGTTCTACGGAGCTCCTACAATGAGCAGTTCTTC. Amino acid sequence: CAWSVLRSSYNEQFF. V gene TRBV30 combines with J gene TRBJ2-1, with D unresolved. This CDR3 spans 15 amino acids. CDR1 and CDR2 from the germline V gene are GTSNPN and SVGIG (reference sequence). Trimming removed 0 bases at V and 0 bases at J, with 9 bases between.